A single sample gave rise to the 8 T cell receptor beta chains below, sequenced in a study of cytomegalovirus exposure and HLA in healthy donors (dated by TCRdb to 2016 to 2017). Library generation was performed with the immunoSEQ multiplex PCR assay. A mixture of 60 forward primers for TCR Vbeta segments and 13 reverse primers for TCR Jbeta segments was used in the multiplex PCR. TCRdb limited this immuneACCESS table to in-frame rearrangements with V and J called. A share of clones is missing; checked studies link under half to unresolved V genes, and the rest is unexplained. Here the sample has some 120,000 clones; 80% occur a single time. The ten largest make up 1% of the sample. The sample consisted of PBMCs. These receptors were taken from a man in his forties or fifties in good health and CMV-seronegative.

The CDR3 nucleotides read TGTGCCAGCAGCCTCAGACAGGGAACTACAGATACGCAGTATTTT. Its protein product is CASSLRQGTTDTQYF. V and J are TRBV28 and TRBJ2-3, with 7 bases lining up with TRBD1. The CDR3 consists of 15 residues. Per germline, CDR1 MDHEN and CDR2 SYDVKM. Trimming took 6 bases from V and 3 from J; bases not matched to a gene: 9.

The CDR3, as DNA: TGTGCCAGCAGTGGGGGCCCTCCTAGGGAGCAGTACTTC. Protein sequence: CASSGGPPREQYF. This chain uses TRBV6-4 with TRBJ2-7; tentatively, D is TRBD1 (5 bases). Germline V CDR1 and CDR2: MRHNA, SNTAGT. The CDR3 is 13 residues long. V was pared by 4 bases and J by 7 bases, with 14 bases between.

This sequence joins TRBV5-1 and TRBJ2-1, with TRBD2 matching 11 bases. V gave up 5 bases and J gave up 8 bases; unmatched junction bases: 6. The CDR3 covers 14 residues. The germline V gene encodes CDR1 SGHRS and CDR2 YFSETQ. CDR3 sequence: CASRTSGSYHEQFF. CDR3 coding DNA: TGCGCCAGCAGAACTAGCGGGAGTTACCATGAGCAGTTCTTC. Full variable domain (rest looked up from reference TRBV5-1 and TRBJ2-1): KAGVTQTPRYLIKTRGQQVTLSCSPISGHRSVSWYQQTPGQGLQFLFEYFSETQRNKGNFPGRFSGRQFSNSRSEMNVSTLELGDSALYLCASRTSGSYHEQFFGPGTRLTVL.

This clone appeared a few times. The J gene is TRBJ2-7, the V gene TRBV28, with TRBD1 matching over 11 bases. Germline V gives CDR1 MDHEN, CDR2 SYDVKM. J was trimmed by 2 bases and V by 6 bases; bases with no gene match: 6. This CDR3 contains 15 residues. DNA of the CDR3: TGTGCCAGCAGAGGACGGACAGGGGGCCCCTACGAGCAGTACTTC. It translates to CASRGRTGGPYEQYF.

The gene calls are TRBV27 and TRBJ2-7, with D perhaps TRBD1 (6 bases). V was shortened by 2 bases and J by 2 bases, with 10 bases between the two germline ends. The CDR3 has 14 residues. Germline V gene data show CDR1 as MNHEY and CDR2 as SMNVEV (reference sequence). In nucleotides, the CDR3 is TGTGCCAGCAGTTTACAGGGGCATACCTACGAGCAGTACTTC. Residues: CASSLQGHTYEQYF.

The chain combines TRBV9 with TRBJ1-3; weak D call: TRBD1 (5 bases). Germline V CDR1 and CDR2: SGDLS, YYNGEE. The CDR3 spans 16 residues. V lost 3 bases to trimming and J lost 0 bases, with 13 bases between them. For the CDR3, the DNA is TGTGCCAGCAGCGCCCGGGACTCCCGCTCTGGAAACACCATATATTTT. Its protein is CASSARDSRSGNTIYF.

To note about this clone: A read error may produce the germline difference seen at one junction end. The CDR3 loop is CASSEGTSGGARDTQYF. CDR3 in DNA: TGTGCCAGCAGCGAAGGTACTAGCGGGGGGGCAAGGGATACGCAGTATTTT. The chain carries TRBV6-1 and TRBJ2-3; 13 nucleotides agree with TRBD2. CDR1 and CDR2 (germline): MNHNS, SASEGT. The CDR3 sequence is 17 residues long.

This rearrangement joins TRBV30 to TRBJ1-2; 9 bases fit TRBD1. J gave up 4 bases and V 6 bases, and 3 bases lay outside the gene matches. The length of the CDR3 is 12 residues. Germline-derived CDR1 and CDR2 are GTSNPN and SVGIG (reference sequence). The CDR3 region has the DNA TGTGCCTGTGGGGACAGGGCCTATGGCTACACCTTC. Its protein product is CACGDRAYGYTF.